These T cell receptor beta chains were read from a single sample in a study of blood T cell repertoires in COVID-19. Repertoires were generated with immunoSEQ multiplex PCR, while TCRdb's copy carries only in-frame clones and drops some. This sample has about 380,000 clones, with about 87% found just once. Specimen: PBMCs or T cells enriched from blood (not recorded which). The receptors come from a man aged 25 to 40 who had recovered from COVID-19. Each CDR3 is given with its conserved first and last residue. The order of the fields is D gene, J gene, V gene, clone size, CDR3 DNA, CDR3 protein. D genes are given only for firm matches. The size of a clone is reported for some rows only, either as once, few or many, or as a class for expanded clones.

-,TRBJ1-5,TRBV27,-,TGTGCCAGCAGTCCTAGCAGCAATCAGCCCCAGCATTTT,CASSPSSNQPQHF
TRBD1,TRBJ2-7,TRBV27,-,TGTGCCAGCAGCACCAAGGGGACAGCTGGGTACGAGCAGTACTTC,CASSTKGTAGYEQYF
TRBD1,TRBJ2-3,TRBV5-1,-,TGCGCCAGCAGCCAGGACAGGGGCGGAGGAAAGTGGACGCAGTATTTT,CASSQDRGGGKWTQYF
-,TRBJ1-3,TRBV2,-,TGTGCCAGCAGTCGAGAATCCTCCGGAAACACCATATATTTT,CASSRESSGNTIYF
TRBD1,TRBJ1-5,TRBV7-8,few,TGTGCCAGCAGCCCCTTACAGGGGGCAAGGCATTTT,CASSPLQGARHF
-,TRBJ1-1,TRBV19,-,TGTGCCAGTAGATCCGCCTCAGGCCTGAACACTGAAGCTTTCTTT,CASRSASGLNTEAFF
TRBD1,TRBJ1-1,TRBV11-3,-,TGTGCCAGCAGCTTAGACGGGACAGGGGTTTACGCTGAAGCTTTCTTT,CASSLDGTGVYAEAFF
-,TRBJ1-1,TRBV10-3,-,TGTGCCATCGGACGGGGGGTTGAAGCTTTCTTT,CAIGRGVEAFF
TRBD1,TRBJ2-3,TRBV29-1,-,TGCAGCGTCCAGACAGGGCGAGCAGATACGCAGTATTTT,CSVQTGRADTQYF
-,TRBJ1-1,TRBV18,once,TGTGCCAGCTCACCAACAACGGGGGGCAGGAACACTGAAGCTTTCTTT,CASSPTTGGRNTEAFF
-,TRBJ2-3,TRBV14,few,TGTGCCAGCAGCCAAGGGGGCCGTAATACAGATACGCAGTATTTT,CASSQGGRNTDTQYF
TRBD1,TRBJ1-6,TRBV19,-,TGTGCCAGTAGTCCCGAGGACAGGGAGAGTTCACCCCTCCACTTT,CASSPEDRESSPLHF
TRBD1,TRBJ2-1,TRBV6-5,-,TGTGCCAGCAGCGACAGGGGGGGATACAATGAGCAGTTCTTC,CASSDRGGYNEQFF
TRBD2,TRBJ2-7,TRBV5-5,-,TGTGCCAGCAGCACGAGCGGGGGAAGCTCCTACGAGCAGTACTTC,CASSTSGGSSYEQYF
TRBD1,TRBJ1-1,TRBV18,-,TGTGCCAGCTCACCACCTCTCAGGGGGTGGACTGAAGCTTTCTTT,CASSPPLRGWTEAFF
-,TRBJ1-2,TRBV12-5,-,TGTGCTAGTGGTTCCCCGACTCCCGGCGGCTACACCTTC,CASGSPTPGGYTF
TRBD1,TRBJ1-6,TRBV7-6,few,TGTGCCAGCAGCTTAACCTCTCGGGACAGGGCTTCACCCCTCCACTTT,CASSLTSRDRASPLHF
TRBD1,TRBJ2-1,TRBV12-3/TRBV12-4,-,TGTGCCAGCAGCTCGGGACAGGGGCCTGAGCAGTTCTTC,CASSSGQGPEQFF
-,TRBJ1-1,TRBV4-1,-,TGCGCCAGCAGCCAAGAATCCCCCCGGTGGGCTTTCTTT,CASSQESPRWAFF
TRBD1,TRBJ2-2,TRBV7-9,-,TGTGCCAGCAGCCAGGGGGCAGGAACCGGGGAGCTGTTTTTT,CASSQGAGTGELFF
TRBD2,TRBJ2-2,TRBV4-1,-,TGCGCCAGCAGCCGAGAAGGCCGGAGCGGGGCCGCGAACACCGGGGAGCTGTTTTTT,CASSREGRSGAANTGELFF
-,TRBJ1-2,TRBV15,-,TGTGCCACCAGCAGAGGTAAAAACTATGGCTACACCTTC,CATSRGKNYGYTF